These T cell receptor beta chains were read from a single sample in a study of blood T cell repertoires in COVID-19. Assay used: immunoSEQ multiplex PCR; TCRdb lists only in-frame clones, some missing. The sample includes around 430,000 clones, more than 70% of them seen just once. Sequenced sample: peripheral blood. All receptors derive from a woman in her fifties or sixties with COVID-19, enrolled during active disease. The CDR3 runs from the conserved cysteine through the conserved F or W. A D gene is named only where the DNA matches it firmly. Size is stated for part of the rows, as once, few or many counts, or as a class when the clone is expanded.

>-|16|TRBV10-3|TRBD1
CAISSPGQGLGNTIYF
>-|14|TRBV9|TRBD2
CASSVGDYGGELFF
>-|16|TRBV4-1|-
CASSPGTARGVTEAFF
>-|12|TRBV3-1/TRBV3-2|-
CASSLGAYEQYF
>-|13|TRBV4-1|-
CASSQGVYNEQFF
>-|16|TRBV7-2|-
CASSAGGRSSNQPQHF
>-|15|TRBV11-2|-
CASSLRRGAYNEQFF
>-|13|TRBV30|-
CAWRRGALYGYTF
>-|14|TRBV19|-
CASKNELGNQPQHF
>-|16|TRBV5-4|-
CASSPFLGQSTYEQYF
>-|14|TRBV19|TRBD1
CASSMQGAAHGYTF
>-|11|TRBV28|-
CASQSNTEAFF
>-|14|TRBV28|TRBD1
CASSLRTGGETQYF
>-|15|TRBV2|-
CASSARRATNEKLFF
>few|12|TRBV29-1|-
CSVNEPDEKLFF
>-|13|TRBV2|TRBD1
CASTGQGYPPLHF
>once|17|TRBV4-1|-
CASSLPGRGKEDEKLFF
>-|16|TRBV25-1|TRBD1
CASSDGTGAEAGELFF
>-|14|TRBV9|TRBD1
CASSVRTGLDEQYF
>-|15|TRBV24-1|-
CAKPDQRVPPYEQYF
>-|14|TRBV7-7|-
CASSSSPRGETQYF
>few|15|TRBV5-1|-
CASSPETASGNTIYF